The 25 T cell receptor beta chains reported below all come from one sample, sequenced in a study of beta chain features in type 1 diabetes. The study's findings and limits: For Type 1 diabetes patients, all four CD4+ subsets carried TCRB CDR3s that were moderately but significantly shorter.

The antigens these receptors bind are not known. Expressed TCRB transcripts were sequenced after all isolated RNA was converted to cDNA. Sequencing used immunoSEQ multiplex PCR; TCRdb keeps in-frame clones, though not all of them. The data hold 600,000 to 700,000 clones, with around 12% observed a single time. The sample was naive CD4+ T cells from blood. The receptors were sampled from a man younger than 45 with type 1 diabetes.

This clone was picked up a small number of times. CDR3 residues: CASTEGREESLHF. CDR3 coding DNA: TGTGCCAGCACCGAGGGACGCGAGGAGTCCCTCCACTTT. This chain connects TRBV2 to TRBJ1-6; TRBD1 might be the D (5 bases). The CDR3 runs to 13 residues. Trimming shortened V by 7 bases and J by 14 bases, and 18 bases separated the two germline ends. Germline CDR1 SNHLY, CDR2 FYNNEI.

This clone was detected a few times. The gene calls are TRBV6-5 and TRBJ1-2; D is possibly TRBD1 (5 bases). Germline CDR1 reads MNHEY; CDR2 reads SVGAGI. This CDR3 region has 14 residues. V lost 4 bases, J lost 1 base, and 10 bases lay in between. CDR3 DNA: TGTGCCAGCAGTTCGGGGGTCCGTAACTATGGCTACACCTTC. Residues: CASSSGVRNYGYTF.

This clone was seen a handful of times. J is TRBJ2-3 and V is TRBV9, with 13 positions matching TRBD2. The CDR3 has 15 residues. Germline trimming cut 3 bases from V and 6 bases from J; bases unmatched to any gene: 4. Germline loops: CDR1 SGDLS, CDR2 YYNGEE. The CDR3 DNA reads TGTGCCAGCAGCGCGGGACTAGCGGGGCGGGATACGCAGTATTTT. It translates to CASSAGLAGRDTQYF. Together with reference TRBV9 and TRBJ2-3, the CDR3 gives the full variable domain: DSGVTQTPKHLITATGQRVTLRCSPRSGDLSVYWYQQSLDQGLQFLIQYYNGEERAKGNILERFSAQQFPDLHSELNLSSLELGDSALYFCASSAGLAGRDTQYFGPGTRLTVL.

V usage is TRBV7-3 and J usage is TRBJ1-1, with D possibly TRBD1 on 5 matching bases. This CDR3 region has 14 residues. V was cut by 1 base and J by 3 bases, with 9 bases left in between. Germline-derived CDR1 and CDR2 are SGHTA and FQGTGA. CDR3 sequence reads: CASSLKGRDTEAFF. For the CDR3, the DNA is TGTGCCAGCAGCTTAAAGGGACGGGACACTGAAGCTTTCTTT.

The sample holds a few counts of this clone. This specimen includes other DNA sequences encoding the same CDR3. The rearrangement links TRBV5-1 to TRBJ2-2, with D perhaps matching TRBD2 (6 bases). Trimming cost V 0 bases and J 5 bases, with 11 bases left between them. This CDR3 has 15 amino acids. CDR1 and CDR2 from the germline V gene are SGHRS and YFSETQ. This CDR3 reads CASSLAPGGTGELFF. DNA for the CDR3: TGCGCCAGCAGCTTGGCCCCCGGGGGAACCGGGGAGCTGTTTTTT. Variable domain in full (rest from reference TRBV5-1 and TRBJ2-2): KAGVTQTPRYLIKTRGQQVTLSCSPISGHRSVSWYQQTPGQGLQFLFEYFSETQRNKGNFPGRFSGRQFSNSRSEMNVSTLELGDSALYLCASSLAPGGTGELFFGEGSRLTVL.

There are a few counts of this clone. The V call is TRBV27, the J call TRBJ2-7; D possibly uses TRBD1 or TRBD2 (5 bases each). Germline V gives CDR1 MNHEY, CDR2 SMNVEV (reference sequence). With 6 bases removed from V and 0 bases from J, the gap between germline ends came to 12 bases. The CDR3 consists of 14 residues. This chain's CDR3 is CASRSGRNSYEQYF. The CDR3 nucleotides read TGTGCCAGCAGGTCGGGGCGGAACTCCTACGAGCAGTACTTC.

The rearrangement joins TRBV9 to TRBJ1-3, with no clear D. Germline loops: CDR1 SGDLS, CDR2 YYNGEE. Between the trimmed V and J ends, which lost 0 bases and 7 bases, there was a span of 8 bases. The CDR3 runs 13 residues. The CDR3 reads CASSVVGTNTIYF. The DNA of the CDR3 is TGTGCCAGCAGCGTAGTGGGCACTAACACCATATATTTT.

This clone has only a few counts. This chain uses TRBV10-2 with TRBJ2-5; D is unclear. Trimming stripped 2 bases from V and 2 bases from J, with 15 bases between. Germline CDR1 WSHSY, CDR2 SAAADI. The CDR3 runs 16 residues. Here the CDR3 reads CASSEAVDPIQETQYF. The CDR3 bases are TGCGCCAGCAGTGAGGCGGTGGACCCGATTCAAGAGACCCAGTACTTC.

Remarks on this clone: Other nucleotide sequences from this sample produce the same CDR3. The chain has TRBV5-1 and TRBJ2-5, with D perhaps TRBD1 (7 bases). CDR1 and CDR2 from the germline V gene are SGHRS and YFSETQ. CDR3 length: 14 residues. V was clipped by 1 base and J by 5 bases, with 12 bases between them. CDR3 residues: CASSLTGAGETQYF. In DNA, the CDR3 is TGCGCCAGCAGCTTGACAGGGGCGGGGGAGACCCAGTACTTC. The full variable domain, in which reference TRBV5-1 and TRBJ2-5 provide the parts outside the CDR3, is KAGVTQTPRYLIKTRGQQVTLSCSPISGHRSVSWYQQTPGQGLQFLFEYFSETQRNKGNFPGRFSGRQFSNSRSEMNVSTLELGDSALYLCASSLTGAGETQYFGPGTRLLVL.

The chain links TRBV28 to TRBJ2-5, with D hard to call. Germline V CDR1 and CDR2: MDHEN, SYDVKM. The ends were cut back, 6 bases at V and 5 bases at J, with 7 bases in the middle. CDR3 length: 11 residues. CDR3 DNA sequence: TGTGCCAGCAGGGACCGGGAGACCCAGTACTTC. This sequence encodes CASRDRETQYF. The whole variable domain, filled in from reference TRBV28 and TRBJ2-5, reads DVKVTQSSRYLVKRTGEKVFLECVQDMDHENMFWYRQDPGLGLRLIYFSYDVKMKEKGDIPEGYSVSREKKERFSLILESASTNQTSMYLCASRDRETQYFGPGTRLLVL.

This clone was detected only a few times. At one of its ends the junction is not consistent with the germline gene, which may arise from a read error. The CDR3 DNA sequence: TGTGCCAGTAGTATAGAGGGACGGATGCCAGAGATCTTT. The encoded protein is CASSIEGRMPEIF. J is TRBJ2-3 and V is TRBV19; either TRBD1 or TRBD2 may fit D (5 bases each). Germline V gives CDR1 LNHDA, CDR2 SQIVND (reference sequence). The CDR3 consists of 13 residues.

V gene TRBV6-1 combines with J gene TRBJ2-3, with D possibly matching TRBD1 (6 bases). V was shortened by 10 bases and J by 2 bases, with 19 bases between the two germline ends. This CDR3 comprises 15 residues. CDR1 and CDR2 from the germline V gene are MNHNS and SASEGT. The CDR3 coding sequence is TGTGCCATTTCGCTCGGACAGTTGAACACAGATACGCAGTATTTT. Translated: CAISLGQLNTDTQYF.

CDR3 bases: TGTGCCAGCAGCCCCGGGACTAGCGGCTCAGATACGCAGTATTTT. Translation gives CASSPGTSGSDTQYF. The chain links TRBV7-8 to TRBJ2-3; 11 positions match TRBD2. Germline V lookup: CDR1 SGHVS, CDR2 FQNEAQ. The CDR3 extends over 15 amino acids. Unmatched junction bases numbered 5, after V lost 5 bases and J lost 4 bases.

This clone has more than one count but fewer than ten. The chain links TRBV16 to TRBJ1-4; tentatively, D is TRBD1 (5 bases). The germline gives CDR1 KGHSY, CDR2 FQNENV. V was pared by 2 bases and J by 0 bases, with 13 bases between. This CDR3 spans 17 amino acids. The CDR3 reads CASSQGTERPTNEKLFF. Written as DNA, the CDR3 is TGTGCCAGCAGCCAAGGGACGGAGCGCCCAACTAATGAAAAACTGTTTTTT.

This chain joins TRBV15 and TRBJ1-6; 8 nucleotides agree with TRBD1. CDR1 LNHNV and CDR2 YYDKDF come from the germline V gene (reference sequence). The CDR3 sequence is 16 residues long. V was pared by 0 bases and J by 10 bases, with 8 bases of the junction left unmatched. CDR3 sequence reads: CATSRESRGLGSPLHF. In DNA form, the CDR3 reads TGTGCCACCAGCAGAGAGAGCAGGGGGCTAGGGTCACCCCTCCACTTT.

The table lists this clone with a few counts. In DNA, the CDR3 is TGTGCCAGCAGCTTAGGGGCCCCCACGCAGTATTTT. Residues: CASSLGAPTQYF. This rearrangement joins TRBV13 to TRBJ2-3; D is undetermined. The V gene lost 0 bases and the J gene lost 9 bases, with 7 bases spanning the gap. Germline values: CDR1 PRHDT, CDR2 FYEKMQ (reference sequence). The CDR3 has 12 residues. The variable domain in full, with the rest retrieved from reference TRBV13 and TRBJ2-3, is AAGVIQSPRHLIKEKRETATLKCYPIPRHDTVYWYQQGPGQDPQFLISFYEKMQSDKGSIPDRFSAQQFSDYHSELNMSSLELGDSALYFCASSLGAPTQYFGPGTRLTVL.

This clone was counted only a few times. The rearrangement uses TRBV7-2 and TRBJ1-6; tentatively, D is TRBD1 (6 bases). Germline loops: CDR1 SGHTA, CDR2 FQGNSA. This CDR3 has 15 amino acids. With 6 bases removed from V and 0 bases from J, the gap between germline ends came to 9 bases. CDR3 loop: CASSSGASYNSPLHF. The CDR3 bases are TGTGCCAGCAGTTCGGGGGCCTCCTATAATTCACCCCTCCACTTT.

The chain recombines TRBV6-5 with TRBJ2-5; weak D call: TRBD2 (5 bases). CDR3 length equals 13 residues. CDR1 is MNHEY and CDR2 is SVGAGI in the germline V gene. Trimming took 9 bases from V and 4 from J, leaving 15 bases between them. In DNA, the CDR3 is TGTGCCAGTAAAGGACTCGCCCCAGAGACCCAGTACTTC. Translation: CASKGLAPETQYF.

This clone showed up just a few times. Other DNA sequences in the sample encode the same CDR3. The rearrangement uses TRBV6-1 and TRBJ2-3; D is uncertain. V lost 8 bases to trimming and J lost 3 bases, with 9 bases between them. Germline loops: CDR1 MNHNS, CDR2 SASEGT. The CDR3 has 12 amino acids. The CDR3 DNA is TGTGCCAGCGGCAGGTCTACAGATACGCAGTATTTT. This encodes CASGRSTDTQYF.

This clone occurred a few times. This chain joins TRBV7-2 and TRBJ2-7, with D perhaps TRBD2 (5 bases). This CDR3 region has 15 residues. Per germline, CDR1 SGHTA and CDR2 FQGNSA. The ends were cut back, 1 base at V and 1 base at J, with 11 bases in the middle. In nucleotides, the CDR3 is TGTGCCAGCAGCTTAGGTTCGGGGTTTTCCTACGAGCAGTACTTC. The encoded protein is CASSLGSGFSYEQYF.

This clone has only a few counts. The same CDR3 also results from other DNA sequences found in this sample. The J gene is TRBJ2-7, the V gene TRBV29-1, with D hard to call. CDR1 SQVTM and CDR2 ANQGSEA come from the germline V gene. This CDR3 has 13 amino acids. The germline V and J ends were trimmed by 6 bases and 0 bases, with 12 bases remaining between them. The CDR3 loop reads CSVWVRSSYEQYF. The CDR3 bases are TGCAGCGTGTGGGTTCGTAGCTCCTACGAGCAGTACTTC.

This clone has more than one count but fewer than ten. The chain is built from TRBV6-5 and TRBJ1-1, with D perhaps matching TRBD1 (6 bases). The germline CDR1 and CDR2 sequences are MNHEY and SVGAGI. The CDR3 has 16 residues. V lost 2 bases to trimming and J lost 5 bases, with 18 bases between them. CDR3 in amino acids: CASSYQFQGLRTEAFF. In DNA form, the CDR3 reads TGTGCCAGCAGTTACCAATTTCAGGGGCTGAGAACTGAAGCTTTCTTT.

The chain joins TRBV7-2 to TRBJ2-2; no clear D gene. Germline lookup yields CDR1 SGHTA and CDR2 FQGNSA. This CDR3 has 15 amino acids. The germline V and J ends were trimmed by 1 base and 3 bases, with 9 bases remaining between them. CDR3 protein: CASSLDGSYTGELFF. The CDR3 DNA follows: TGTGCCAGCAGCTTAGACGGCAGCTACACCGGGGAGCTGTTTTTT.

The rearrangement uses TRBV2 and TRBJ1-2; no clear D gene. V lost 3 bases to trimming and J lost 2 bases, with 4 bases between them. The CDR3 covers 12 residues. The germline gives CDR1 SNHLY, CDR2 FYNNEI. The CDR3 sequence is CASSDLNYGYTF. For the CDR3, the DNA is TGTGCCAGCAGTGACCTAAACTATGGCTACACCTTC.

The chain employs TRBV10-3 and TRBJ2-3, with a possible D match to TRBD1 (6 bases). The germline gives CDR1 ENHRY, CDR2 SYGVKD. Trimming left V 2 bases short and J 0 bases short, with 9 bases between. The CDR3 has 15 residues. The CDR3 DNA follows: TGTGCCATCAGTGAGAGACAGGAAAGCACAGATACGCAGTATTTT. This translates into CAISERQESTDTQYF.